These 3 T cell receptor beta chains originate from one sample sequenced in a study of blood T cell repertoires in COVID-19. The method was immunoSEQ multiplex PCR; TCRdb's version includes in-frame clones alone and lacks a portion of them. The sample has about 250,000 clones; 75% to 85% are singletons. The source material was peripheral blood. All receptors derive from a man between 50 and 59 years old with COVID-19, enrolled during active disease.

The genes are TRBV20-1 and TRBJ2-7; no definite D call. CDR1 and CDR2 (germline): DFQATT, SNEGSKA (reference sequence). The CDR3 consists of 10 residues. Trimming took 5 bases from V and 6 from J, leaving 8 bases between them. For the CDR3, the DNA is TGCAGTGCTCGCCGCGGCGAGCAGTACTTC. Translation gives CSARRGEQYF.

For the CDR3, the DNA is TGTGCCACTACACGCCAGGTAGATAATTCACCCCTCCACTTT. This encodes CATTRQVDNSPLHF. The gene calls are TRBV7-9 and TRBJ1-6; the D is unclear. Trimming took off 10 bases at V and 5 bases at J, with 15 bases between the two ends. The CDR3 is made up of 14 amino acids. Germline V CDR1 and CDR2: SEHNR, FQNEAQ (reference sequence).

The rearrangement uses TRBV19 and TRBJ2-7; 8 nucleotides line up with TRBD1. The CDR3 has 12 residues. Germline trimming cut 2 bases from V and 6 bases from J; bases unmatched to any gene: 0. From germline, CDR1 is LNHDA and CDR2 SQIVND (reference sequence). As DNA, the CDR3 is TGTGCCAGTAGTATACAGGGGGCCGAGCAGTACTTC. Protein: CASSIQGAEQYF. Based on the CDR3 plus reference TRBV19 and TRBJ2-7, the full variable domain is DGGITQSPKYLFRKEGQNVTLSCEQNLNHDAMYWYRQDPGQGLRLIYYSQIVNDFQKGDIAEGYSVSREKKESFPLTVTSAQKNPTAFYLCASSIQGAEQYFGPGTRLTVT.